The source of this TCR beta chain is a study of blood T cell repertoires in COVID-19. About the research overall: The United States, Italy and Spain supplied acute and convalescent COVID-19 samples. From T cells, B-cell-depleted T cells, or PBMCs came the material, which was cDNA or gDNA.

The method was immunoSEQ multiplex PCR; TCRdb's version includes in-frame clones alone and lacks a portion of them. Among around 9,700 clones listed, roughly 80% were seen once. The ends were cut back, 5 bases at V and 0 bases at J, with 14 bases in the middle. There are 15 residues in the CDR3. Per the germline V gene, CDR1 is SGHRS and CDR2 is YFSETQ. V usage is TRBV5-1 and J usage is TRBJ2-5; D gene unclear. The sequencing input was peripheral blood. The clonotype was recovered from a man between 70 and 80 years old with active COVID-19. The CDR3 loop reads CASSIGPLYQETQYF. The CDR3 DNA reads as TGCGCCAGCAGTATTGGCCCATTGTACCAAGAGACCCAGTACTTC.